The 2 T cell receptor beta chains presented below share a single source sample, sequenced in a study of cytomegalovirus exposure and HLA in healthy donors. The PCR contained 60 Vbeta and 13 Jbeta primers. TCRdb keeps only in-frame clones here, not all; method: immunoSEQ multiplex PCR. The top ten hold around 8.6% of the sample, which has around 250,000 clones, 70% to 90% seen once. The sample comprised PBMCs. Receptors originate from a woman aged 60-70 years in good health and CMV-seropositive.

The chain employs TRBV10-3 and TRBJ1-1; unclear D gene. Germline CDR1 and CDR2: ENHRY and SYGVKD. V lost 4 bases and J lost 3, with 6 bases in between. The CDR3 covers 12 residues. In DNA form, the CDR3 reads TGTGCCATCAGTGCCCGTGACACTGAAGCTTTCTTT. It is translated as CAISARDTEAFF.

This clone was observed a handful of times. V gene TRBV29-1 combines with J gene TRBJ1-2, with TRBD1 matching 7 bases. The germline CDR1 and CDR2 sequences are SQVTM and ANQGSEA. This CDR3 is built from 14 residues. V dropped 1 base and J dropped 8; count of bases not matched to a gene: 10. The CDR3 region is CSVEGGYRGGGYTF. DNA for the CDR3: TGCAGCGTTGAAGGAGGGTACAGGGGAGGCGGCTACACCTTC.